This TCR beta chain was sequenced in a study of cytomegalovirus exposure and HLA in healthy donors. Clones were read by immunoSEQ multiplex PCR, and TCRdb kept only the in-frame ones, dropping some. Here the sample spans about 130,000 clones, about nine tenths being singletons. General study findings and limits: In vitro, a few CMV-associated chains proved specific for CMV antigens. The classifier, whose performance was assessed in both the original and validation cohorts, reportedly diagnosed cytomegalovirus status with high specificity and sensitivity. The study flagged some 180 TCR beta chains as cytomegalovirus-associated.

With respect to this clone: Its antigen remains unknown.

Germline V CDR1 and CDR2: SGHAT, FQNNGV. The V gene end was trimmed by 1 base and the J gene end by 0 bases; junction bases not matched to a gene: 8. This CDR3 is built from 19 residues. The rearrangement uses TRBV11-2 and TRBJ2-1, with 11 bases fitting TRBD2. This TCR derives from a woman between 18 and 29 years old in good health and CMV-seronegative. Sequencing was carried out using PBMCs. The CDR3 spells CASSLATTSGNSSYNEQFF. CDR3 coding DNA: TGTGCCAGCAGCTTAGCTACGACTAGCGGGAATAGCTCCTACAATGAGCAGTTCTTC. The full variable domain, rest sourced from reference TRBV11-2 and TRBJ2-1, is EAGVAQSPRYKIIEKRQSVAFWCNPISGHATLYWYQQILGQGPKLLIQFQNNGVVDDSQLPKDRFSAERLKGVDSTLKIQPAKLEDSAVYLCASSLATTSGNSSYNEQFFGPGTRLTVL.